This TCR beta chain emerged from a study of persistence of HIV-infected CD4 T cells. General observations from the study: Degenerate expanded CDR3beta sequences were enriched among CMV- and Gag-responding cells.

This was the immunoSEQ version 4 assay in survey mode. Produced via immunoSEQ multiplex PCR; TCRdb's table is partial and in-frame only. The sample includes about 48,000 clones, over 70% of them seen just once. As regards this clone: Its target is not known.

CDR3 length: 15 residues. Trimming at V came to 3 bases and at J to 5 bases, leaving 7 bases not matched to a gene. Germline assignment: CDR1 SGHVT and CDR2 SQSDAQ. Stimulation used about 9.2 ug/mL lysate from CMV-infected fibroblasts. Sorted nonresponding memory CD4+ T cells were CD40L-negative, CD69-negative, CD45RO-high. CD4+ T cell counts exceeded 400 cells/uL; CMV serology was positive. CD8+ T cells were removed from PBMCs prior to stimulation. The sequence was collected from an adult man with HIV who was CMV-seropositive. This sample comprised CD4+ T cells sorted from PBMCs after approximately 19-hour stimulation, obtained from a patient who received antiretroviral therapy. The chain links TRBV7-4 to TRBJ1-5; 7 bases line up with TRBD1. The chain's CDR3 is CASSLERGQDQPQHF. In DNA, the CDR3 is TGTGCCAGCAGCTTGGAGAGGGGGCAGGATCAGCCCCAGCATTTT.